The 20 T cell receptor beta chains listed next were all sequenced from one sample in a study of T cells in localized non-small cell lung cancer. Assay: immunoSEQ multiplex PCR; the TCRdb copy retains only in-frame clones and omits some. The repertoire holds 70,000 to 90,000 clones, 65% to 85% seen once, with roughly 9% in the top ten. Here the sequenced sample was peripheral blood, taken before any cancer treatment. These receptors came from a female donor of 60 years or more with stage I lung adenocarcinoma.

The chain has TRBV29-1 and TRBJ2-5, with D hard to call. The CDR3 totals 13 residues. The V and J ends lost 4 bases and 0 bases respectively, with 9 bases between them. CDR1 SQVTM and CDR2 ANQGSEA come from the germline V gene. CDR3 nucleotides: TGCAGCGTTGGTGCTACTTACCAAGAGACCCAGTACTTC. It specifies CSVGATYQETQYF.

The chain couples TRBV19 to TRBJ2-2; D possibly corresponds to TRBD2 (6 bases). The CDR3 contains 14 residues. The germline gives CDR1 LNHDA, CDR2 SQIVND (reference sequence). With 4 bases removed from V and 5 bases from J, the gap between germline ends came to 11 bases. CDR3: CASSSGVGTGELFF. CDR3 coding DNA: TGTGCCAGTAGTAGCGGGGTGGGGACCGGGGAGCTGTTTTTT.

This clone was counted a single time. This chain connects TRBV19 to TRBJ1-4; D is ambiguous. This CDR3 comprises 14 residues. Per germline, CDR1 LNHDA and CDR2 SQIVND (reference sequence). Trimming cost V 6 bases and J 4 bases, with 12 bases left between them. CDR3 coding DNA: TGTGCCAGTAGCAGGAGGTTCGGTAATGAAAAACTGTTTTTT. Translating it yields CASSRRFGNEKLFF.

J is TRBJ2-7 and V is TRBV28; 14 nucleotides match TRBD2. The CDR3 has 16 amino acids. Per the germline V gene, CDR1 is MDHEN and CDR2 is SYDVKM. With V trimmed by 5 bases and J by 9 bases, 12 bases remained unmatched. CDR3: CASSRRTSGRLVGQYF. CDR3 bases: TGTGCCAGCAGTCGACGGACTAGCGGGAGGCTGGTCGGGCAGTACTTC.

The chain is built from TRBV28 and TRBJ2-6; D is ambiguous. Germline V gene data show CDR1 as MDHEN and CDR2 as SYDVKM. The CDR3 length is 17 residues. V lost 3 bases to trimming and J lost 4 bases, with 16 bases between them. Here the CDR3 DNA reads TGTGCCAGCAGTTTGATCTCTCTGCAGTCGGGGGCCAACGTCCTGACTTTC. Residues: CASSLISLQSGANVLTF.

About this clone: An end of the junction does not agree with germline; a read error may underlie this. CDR3 coding DNA: TGCGTCAGCAGCAGAGCTGGGCAGGGGGCGGCCTACGAGCAGTACTTC. Protein: CVSSRAGQGAAYEQYF. V is TRBV5-1 and J is TRBJ2-7; TRBD1 agrees at 8 bases. The CDR3 consists of 16 residues. The germline V gene encodes CDR1 SGHRS and CDR2 YFSETQ.

The CDR3 protein is CATSRGKQGLQETQYF. CDR3 coding DNA: TGTGCCACCAGCAGAGGTAAACAGGGGTTGCAAGAGACCCAGTACTTC. This chain connects TRBV15 to TRBJ2-5; 7 bases are shared with TRBD1. With 1 base clipped from V and 2 bases from J, the junction kept 7 bases outside the gene matches. CDR1 and CDR2 (germline): LNHNV, YYDKDF (reference sequence). The CDR3 runs 16 residues.

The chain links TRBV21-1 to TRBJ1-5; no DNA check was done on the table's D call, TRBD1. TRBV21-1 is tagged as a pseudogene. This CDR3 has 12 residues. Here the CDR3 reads CASSPAPRAQHF. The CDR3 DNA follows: TGTGCCAGCAGCCCCGCCCCCAGGGCACAGCATTTT.

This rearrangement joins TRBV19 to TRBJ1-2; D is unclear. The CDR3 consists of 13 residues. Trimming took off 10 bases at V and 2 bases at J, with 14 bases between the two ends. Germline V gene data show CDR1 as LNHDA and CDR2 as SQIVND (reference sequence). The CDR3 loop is CATSADGNYGYTF. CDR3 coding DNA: TGTGCCACCTCCGCGGACGGAAACTATGGCTACACCTTC.

The CDR3 is CASSGGGLDTEAFF. The CDR3 DNA is TGTGCCAGCAGCGGTGGAGGGTTGGACACTGAAGCTTTCTTT. This chain uses TRBV9 with TRBJ1-1; D not resolved. V was cut by 3 bases and J by 3 bases, with 12 bases left in between. The CDR3 has 14 amino acids. From germline, CDR1 is SGDLS and CDR2 YYNGEE. The full variable domain, completed using reference TRBV9 and TRBJ1-1, is DSGVTQTPKHLITATGQRVTLRCSPRSGDLSVYWYQQSLDQGLQFLIQYYNGEERAKGNILERFSAQQFPDLHSELNLSSLELGDSALYFCASSGGGLDTEAFFGQGTRLTVV.

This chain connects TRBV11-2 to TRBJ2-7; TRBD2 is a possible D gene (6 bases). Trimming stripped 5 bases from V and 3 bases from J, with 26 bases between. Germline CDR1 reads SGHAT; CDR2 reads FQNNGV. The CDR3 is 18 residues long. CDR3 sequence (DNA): TGTGCCAGCAGCGTATCCCTCAGCGGGCCGTGGAAGAGCTACGAGCAGTACTTC. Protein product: CASSVSLSGPWKSYEQYF.

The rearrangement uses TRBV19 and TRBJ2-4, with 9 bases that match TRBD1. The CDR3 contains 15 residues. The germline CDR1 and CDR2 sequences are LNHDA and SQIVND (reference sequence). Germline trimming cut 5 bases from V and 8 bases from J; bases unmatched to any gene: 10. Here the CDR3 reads CASSAAGTGSHIQYF. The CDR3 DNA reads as TGTGCCAGTAGTGCCGCCGGGACAGGGTCCCACATTCAGTACTTC.

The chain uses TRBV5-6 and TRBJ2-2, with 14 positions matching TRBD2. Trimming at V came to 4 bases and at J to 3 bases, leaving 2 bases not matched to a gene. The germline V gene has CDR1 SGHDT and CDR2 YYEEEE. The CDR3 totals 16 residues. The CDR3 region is CASSTGLAGDTGELFF. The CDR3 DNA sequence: TGTGCCAGCAGCACGGGACTAGCGGGGGACACCGGGGAGCTGTTTTTT. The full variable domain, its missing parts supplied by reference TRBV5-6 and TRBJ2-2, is DAGVTQSPTHLIKTRGQQVTLRCSPKSGHDTVSWYQQALGQGPQFIFQYYEEEERQRGNFPDRFSGHQFPNYSSELNVNALLLGDSALYLCASSTGLAGDTGELFFGEGSRLTVL.

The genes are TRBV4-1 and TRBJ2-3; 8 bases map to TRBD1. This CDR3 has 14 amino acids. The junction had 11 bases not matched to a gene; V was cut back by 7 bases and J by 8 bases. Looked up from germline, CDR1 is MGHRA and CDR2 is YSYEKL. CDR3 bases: TGCGCCAGCATCCCTAACAGGGGGGCATTTACGCAGTATTTT. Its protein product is CASIPNRGAFTQYF.

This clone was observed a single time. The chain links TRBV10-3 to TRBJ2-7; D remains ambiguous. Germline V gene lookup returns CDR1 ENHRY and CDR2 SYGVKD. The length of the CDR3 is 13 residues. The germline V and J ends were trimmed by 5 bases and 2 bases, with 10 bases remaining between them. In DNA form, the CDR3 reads TGTGCCATCAGTTCCGGCCTCCCCTACGAGCAGTACTTC. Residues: CAISSGLPYEQYF.

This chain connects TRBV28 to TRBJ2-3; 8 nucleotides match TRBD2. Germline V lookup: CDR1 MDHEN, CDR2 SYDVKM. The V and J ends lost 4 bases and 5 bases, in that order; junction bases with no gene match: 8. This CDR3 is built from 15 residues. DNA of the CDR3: TGTGCCAGCAGTTCACCCCGGGGGGGAGGAGATACGCAGTATTTT. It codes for CASSSPRGGGDTQYF. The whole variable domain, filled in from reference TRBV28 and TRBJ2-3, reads DVKVTQSSRYLVKRTGEKVFLECVQDMDHENMFWYRQDPGLGLRLIYFSYDVKMKEKGDIPEGYSVSREKKERFSLILESASTNQTSMYLCASSSPRGGGDTQYFGPGTRLTVL.

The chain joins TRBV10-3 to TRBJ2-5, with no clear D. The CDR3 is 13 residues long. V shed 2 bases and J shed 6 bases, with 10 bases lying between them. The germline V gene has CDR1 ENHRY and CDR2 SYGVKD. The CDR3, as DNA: TGTGCCATCAGTGAGGGGGTCGAGAAGACCCAGTACTTC. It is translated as CAISEGVEKTQYF.

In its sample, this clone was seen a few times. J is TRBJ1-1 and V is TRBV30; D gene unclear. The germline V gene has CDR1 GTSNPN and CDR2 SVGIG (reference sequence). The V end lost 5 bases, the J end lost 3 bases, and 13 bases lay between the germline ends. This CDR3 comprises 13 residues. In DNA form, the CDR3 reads TGTGCCTGGGTCCAGCGCGCAGACACTGAAGCTTTCTTT. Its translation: CAWVQRADTEAFF.

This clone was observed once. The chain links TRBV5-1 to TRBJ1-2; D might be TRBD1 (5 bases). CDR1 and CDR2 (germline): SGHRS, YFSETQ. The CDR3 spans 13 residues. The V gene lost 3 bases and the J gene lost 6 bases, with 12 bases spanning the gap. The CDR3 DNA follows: TGCGCCAGCAGCTCGGGGACCAGTAATGGCTACACCTTC. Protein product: CASSSGTSNGYTF.

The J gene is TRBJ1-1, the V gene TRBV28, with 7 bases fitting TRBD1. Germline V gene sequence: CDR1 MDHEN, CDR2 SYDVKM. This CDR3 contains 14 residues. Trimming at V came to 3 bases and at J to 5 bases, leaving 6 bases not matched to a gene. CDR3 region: CASSLRDRVTEAFF. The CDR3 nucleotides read TGTGCCAGCAGTTTGCGTGACAGGGTTACTGAAGCTTTCTTT.